This entry lists 3 T cell receptor beta chains sequenced from one sample in a study of blood T cell repertoires in COVID-19. Assay used: immunoSEQ multiplex PCR; TCRdb lists only in-frame clones, some missing. The table records about 140,000 clones, 84% of them present only once. Sequencing was done on a sample of PBMCs or T cells enriched from blood (not recorded which). All receptors come from a middle-aged man with acute COVID-19.

The V and J genes are TRBV5-1 and TRBJ1-1, with D unclear. CDR3 length: 17 residues. Per germline, CDR1 SGHRS and CDR2 YFSETQ. V lost 1 base to trimming and J lost 1 base, with 17 bases between them. CDR3 DNA sequence: TGCGCCAGCAGCTTGACTGTGTCCCTACCCTGGAACACTGAAGCTTTCTTT. As protein: CASSLTVSLPWNTEAFF.

The chain has TRBV14 and TRBJ2-1; D perhaps matches TRBD2 (7 bases). There are 16 residues in the CDR3. V was shortened by 1 base and J by 2 bases, with 12 bases between the two germline ends. Germline CDR1 is SGHDN and CDR2 is FVKESK. DNA for the CDR3: TGTGCCAGCAGCCAAGCTTGGGGGGGGCCCTACAATGAGCAGTTCTTC. This encodes CASSQAWGGPYNEQFF.

The V gene is TRBV7-2, the J gene TRBJ2-1, with unresolved D. CDR1 and CDR2 (germline): SGHTA, FQGNSA. Trimming removed 2 bases at V and 10 bases at J, with 15 bases between. CDR3 length: 14 amino acids. The CDR3 here is CASSLKFGPAEQFF. CDR3 nucleotides: TGTGCCAGCAGCTTAAAATTTGGTCCAGCGGAGCAGTTCTTC.